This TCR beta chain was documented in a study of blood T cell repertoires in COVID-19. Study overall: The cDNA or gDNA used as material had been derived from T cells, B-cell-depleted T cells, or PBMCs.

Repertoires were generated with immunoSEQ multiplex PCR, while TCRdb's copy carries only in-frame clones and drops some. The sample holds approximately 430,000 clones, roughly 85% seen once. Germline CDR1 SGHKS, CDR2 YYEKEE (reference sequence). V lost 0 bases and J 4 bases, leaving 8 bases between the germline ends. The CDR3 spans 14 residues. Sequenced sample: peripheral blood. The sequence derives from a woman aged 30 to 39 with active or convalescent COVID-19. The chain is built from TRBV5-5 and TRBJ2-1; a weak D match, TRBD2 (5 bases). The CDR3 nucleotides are TGTGCCAGCAGCTTGGTCGGGGAGTACAATGAGCAGTTCTTC. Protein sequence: CASSLVGEYNEQFF.